The clone carrying this TCR beta chain occurred many times. Its antigen remains unknown. V dropped 5 bases and J dropped 4 bases, with 7 bases sitting between them. Germline loops: CDR1 SGHRS, CDR2 YFSETQ. CDR3 size: 11 residues. This record comes from a study of T cells in Graves' hyperthyroidism and ophthalmopathy. On the study more broadly: Blood from the periphery was taken at initial diagnosis, before any treatment. Broader study findings: Ophthalmopathy, which appeared later, was predicted by the model a median about 6 months before onset.

Stable Graves' hyperthyroidism meant no ophthalmopathy progression within 18 months. Patients aged 18 to 65 with hyperthyroidism were newly diagnosed, with duration under 2 months. TCR beta CDR3 region amplification was performed from RNA transcripts. HTBI primers were employed in a first-round RT-PCR of the TCR CDR3. TCRdb analysed the multiplex PCR reads with MiXCR anew, one entry per CDR3 protein. The data contain approximately 530,000 distinct CDR3 sequences, 16% of them singletons. Sequencing was carried out using blood. J is TRBJ2-7 and V is TRBV5-1; D gene ambiguous. This clonotype was sampled from a woman aged 18-29 years with Graves' hyperthyroidism. CDR3 amino acids: CASSANYEQYF. CDR3 DNA: TGCGCCAGCAGTGCCAATTACGAGCAGTACTTC.